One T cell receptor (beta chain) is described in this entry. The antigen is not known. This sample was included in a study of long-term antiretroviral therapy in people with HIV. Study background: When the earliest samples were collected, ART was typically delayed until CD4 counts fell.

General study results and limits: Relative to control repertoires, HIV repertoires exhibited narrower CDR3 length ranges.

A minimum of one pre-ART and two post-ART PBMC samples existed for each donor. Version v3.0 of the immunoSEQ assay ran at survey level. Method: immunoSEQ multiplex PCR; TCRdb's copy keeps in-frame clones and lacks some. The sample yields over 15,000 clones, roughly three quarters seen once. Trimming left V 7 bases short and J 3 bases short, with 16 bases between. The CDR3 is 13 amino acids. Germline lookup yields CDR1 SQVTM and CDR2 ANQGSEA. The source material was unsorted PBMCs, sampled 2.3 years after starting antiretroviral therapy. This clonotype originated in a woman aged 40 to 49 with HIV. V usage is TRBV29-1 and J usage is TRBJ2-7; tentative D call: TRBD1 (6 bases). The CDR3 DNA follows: TGCAGCGCTAGGGGGATGGGACGCTACGAGCAGTACTTC. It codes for CSARGMGRYEQYF.